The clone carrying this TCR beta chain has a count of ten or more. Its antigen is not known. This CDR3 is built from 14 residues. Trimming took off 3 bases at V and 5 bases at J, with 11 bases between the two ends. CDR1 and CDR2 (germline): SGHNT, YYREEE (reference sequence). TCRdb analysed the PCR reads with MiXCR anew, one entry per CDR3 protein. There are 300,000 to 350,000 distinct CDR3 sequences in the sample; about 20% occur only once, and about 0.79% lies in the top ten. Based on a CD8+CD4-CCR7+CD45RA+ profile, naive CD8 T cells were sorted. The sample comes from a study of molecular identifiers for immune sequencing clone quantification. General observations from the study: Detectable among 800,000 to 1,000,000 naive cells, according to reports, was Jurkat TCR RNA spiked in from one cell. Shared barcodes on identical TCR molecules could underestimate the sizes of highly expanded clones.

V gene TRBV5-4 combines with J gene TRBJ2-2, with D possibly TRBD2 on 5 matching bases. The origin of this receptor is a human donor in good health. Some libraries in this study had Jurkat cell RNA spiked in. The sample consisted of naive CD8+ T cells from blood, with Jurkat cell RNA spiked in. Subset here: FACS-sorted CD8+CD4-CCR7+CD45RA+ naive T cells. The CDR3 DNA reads TGTGCCAGCAGCTCGTGGGAGCGAACCGGGGAGCTGTTTTTT. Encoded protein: CASSSWERTGELFF.